Following are 21 T cell receptor beta chains from one sample sequenced in a study of T cell repertoires in cytomegalovirus infection. Their target antigens are unknown. TCRdb called the reads again in MiXCR, with one record for every CDR3 protein. The data contain roughly 990,000 distinct CDR3 sequences, about a third of them singletons. This specimen consisted of cultured CD8+ T cells from PBMCs, obtained from culture after CMV antigen stimulation. These receptors all come from a human donor in good health (CMV status not recorded). Some clones in this sample may be carry-over from other donors' samples.

The J gene is TRBJ2-3, the V gene TRBV28; TRBD1 is a possible D gene (5 bases). Per the germline V gene, CDR1 is MDHEN and CDR2 is SYDVKM. V was cut by 3 bases and J by 7 bases, with 17 bases left in between. The CDR3 loop spans 15 amino acids. CDR3 sequence (DNA): TGTGCCAGCAGTTTCCCACAGGCTCCGCTGAATACGCAGTATTTT. Protein: CASSFPQAPLNTQYF.

In this sample, this clonotype turned up a few times. V and J are TRBV6-6 and TRBJ2-2; D gene unclear. V was trimmed by 2 bases and J by 4 bases, leaving 8 bases between them. This CDR3 has 14 residues. Germline-derived CDR1 and CDR2 are MNHNY and SVGAGI (reference sequence). Here the CDR3 reads CASSYDPVTGELFF. The CDR3 DNA reads TGTGCCAGCAGTTACGATCCAGTCACCGGGGAGCTGTTTTTT.

This clonotype was recorded many times. The chain has TRBV7-8 and TRBJ2-3; D ambiguous. The CDR3 has 12 residues. V was shortened by 6 bases and J by 8 bases, with 12 bases between the two germline ends. Germline V gives CDR1 SGHVS, CDR2 FQNEAQ. CDR3 residues: CASSSDDLTQYF. The CDR3 coding sequence is TGTGCCAGCAGTTCTGATGATCTTACGCAGTATTTT. Full variable domain (remainder filled in from reference TRBV7-8 and TRBJ2-3): GAGVSQSPRYKVAKRGQDVALRCDPISGHVSLFWYQQALGQGPEFLTYFQNEAQLDKSGLPSDRFFAERPEGSVSTLKIQRTQQEDSAVYLCASSSDDLTQYFGPGTRLTVL.

The gene calls are TRBV28 and TRBJ1-5, with TRBD1 matching 10 bases. After removal of 7 bases from V and 7 bases from J, the junction contained 7 bases not matched to a gene. CDR3 size: 14 residues. Germline-derived CDR1 and CDR2 are MDHEN and SYDVKM. This chain's CDR3 is CASKGTGVRQPQHF. As DNA, the CDR3 is TGTGCCAGCAAAGGGACAGGGGTTCGCCAGCCCCAGCATTTT.

The CDR3 loop is CATSDSGTKNIQYF. CDR3 nucleotide sequence: TGTGCCACCAGTGATTCCGGGACCAAAAACATTCAGTACTTC. This chain links TRBV24-1 with TRBJ2-4; possible D gene TRBD2, 5 bases. The CDR3 covers 14 residues. CDR1 is KGHDR, CDR2 SFDVKD, per germline. Trimming shortened V by 2 bases and J by 2 bases, and 6 bases separated the two germline ends.

The rearrangement uses TRBV5-1 and TRBJ1-1; no reliable D call. CDR3 length: 14 residues. Per germline, CDR1 SGHRS and CDR2 YFSETQ. V dropped 4 bases and J dropped 1 base, with 11 bases sitting between them. The CDR3 DNA sequence: TGCGCCAGCAGCCTACCCGCGGAGAACACTGAAGCTTTCTTT. Translation: CASSLPAENTEAFF.

This CDR3 is CASEQPLETQYF. The CDR3 DNA reads as TGTGCCAGCGAACAGCCCCTTGAGACCCAGTACTTC. The chain carries TRBV6-2 or TRBV6-3 and TRBJ2-5; D uncertain. Germline CDR1 reads MNHEY; CDR2 reads SVGEGT. Trimming took off 8 bases at V and 5 bases at J, with 12 bases between the two ends. The CDR3 is made up of 12 amino acids.

This clonotype was seen a few times. V gene TRBV5-4 combines with J gene TRBJ2-5; TRBD1 matches 7 bases. From germline, CDR1 is SGHNT and CDR2 YYREEE (reference sequence). The J segment lost 0 bases and the V segment lost 4 bases, leaving 6 bases of the junction unmatched. The CDR3 consists of 15 residues. CDR3 nucleotides: TGTGCCAGCAGCCCCCCGGACAGGAACCAAGAGACCCAGTACTTC. It yields the protein CASSPPDRNQETQYF.

The table lists this clonotype with a few counts. This chain connects TRBV4-2 to TRBJ1-2; 9 bases are a match to TRBD1. Germline CDR1 reads LGHNA; CDR2 reads YNFKEQ. V trimming: 2 bases; J trimming: 6 bases; junction bases outside the gene matches: 7. The CDR3 loop spans 15 amino acids. The CDR3 sequence is CASSQLRDRVDGYTF. CDR3 DNA: TGTGCCAGCAGCCAACTTCGGGACAGGGTTGATGGCTACACCTTC.

This clonotype has more than one count but fewer than ten. The V and J genes are TRBV3-1 and TRBJ2-6, with TRBD1 as a possible D gene (6 bases). In germline, CDR1 is LGHDT, CDR2 YNNKEL (reference sequence). The CDR3 is made up of 22 amino acids. The V and J ends lost 5 bases and 4 bases respectively, with 33 bases between them. CDR3 DNA sequence: TGTGCCAGCAGCGACCCGAGGCACGGCCCCGGGACACGTCAGTCCGGGGCCAACGTCCTGACTTTC. As protein: CASSDPRHGPGTRQSGANVLTF.

The rearrangement links TRBV10-3 to TRBJ1-2, with 12 bases identical to TRBD1. The CDR3 has 18 residues. V shed 3 bases and J 1 base; nucleotides not matched to a gene: 9. From germline, CDR1 is ENHRY and CDR2 SYGVKD. As DNA, the CDR3 is TGTGCCATCAGTGACCCGGTGGGACAGGGGGCTTTTAACTATGGCTACACCTTC. Its translation: CAISDPVGQGAFNYGYTF.

Only a few counts were recorded for this clonotype. The chain employs TRBV19 and TRBJ2-2; 8 nucleotides match TRBD2. Germline CDR1 LNHDA, CDR2 SQIVND (reference sequence). This CDR3 region has 20 residues. V lost 3 bases, J lost 4 bases, and 19 bases stayed unmatched. CDR3 nucleotide sequence: TGTGCCAGTAGTATTTTAATCGATAGGCGGGGGGAGTCGCGCACCGGGGAGCTGTTTTTT. As protein: CASSILIDRRGESRTGELFF.

The V call is TRBV7-9, the J call TRBJ1-2; D not resolved. This CDR3 region has 13 residues. In germline, CDR1 is SEHNR, CDR2 FQNEAQ (reference sequence). Trimming shortened V by 5 bases and J by 2 bases, and 9 bases separated the two germline ends. For the CDR3, the DNA is TGTGCCAGCAGCGAACACGGGAACTATGGCTACACCTTC. Protein sequence: CASSEHGNYGYTF.

The chain employs TRBV27 and TRBJ2-2, with 7 bases fitting TRBD1. CDR3 length equals 12 residues. Germline values: CDR1 MNHEY, CDR2 SMNVEV (reference sequence). V gave up 8 bases and J gave up 6 bases; unmatched junction bases: 3. CDR3 coding DNA: TGTGCCAGCGAGGGGGCGTCCGGGGAGCTGTTTTTT. Its translation is CASEGASGELFF.

The DNA for the CDR3 is TGTGCCAGCAGTTTGGTAATCTCCTACAATGAGCAGTTCTTC. This translates into CASSLVISYNEQFF. This chain joins TRBV28 and TRBJ2-1; D is unresolved. CDR1 is MDHEN, CDR2 SYDVKM, per germline. Trimming removed 3 bases from V and 0 bases from J, with 6 bases in between. The CDR3 has 14 amino acids.

The V call is TRBV6-2 or TRBV6-3, the J call TRBJ2-1, with unresolved D. The CDR3 has 15 amino acids. V was cut by 8 bases and J by 5 bases, with 19 bases left in between. CDR1 is MNHEY and CDR2 is SVGEGT in the germline V gene. The CDR3 loop reads CASLKNWIDNNEQFF. The CDR3 DNA is TGTGCCAGCTTGAAGAACTGGATAGACAACAATGAGCAGTTCTTC.

This clonotype showed up just a few times. The chain couples TRBV9 to TRBJ2-2, with D uncertain. The CDR3 contains 13 residues. The germline CDR1 and CDR2 sequences are SGDLS and YYNGEE. V gave up 0 bases and J gave up 7 bases, with 7 bases separating them. The CDR3 loop reads CASSVGMSGELFF. The CDR3 coding sequence is TGTGCCAGCAGCGTAGGAATGAGCGGGGAGCTGTTTTTT.

This clonotype was seen only a few times. The J gene is TRBJ1-1, the V gene TRBV4-3, with D possibly TRBD1 on 6 matching bases. The CDR3 is made up of 16 amino acids. Germline V lookup: CDR1 LGHNA, CDR2 YSLEER. Trimming pared 5 bases from V and 0 bases from J, leaving 16 bases between. The CDR3 here is CASSEHPGQMNTEAFF. Here the CDR3 DNA reads TGCGCCAGCAGCGAACATCCCGGACAGATGAACACTGAAGCTTTCTTT.

The chain employs TRBV12-3 or TRBV12-4 and TRBJ2-1, with 11 bases matching TRBD2. Trimming cost V 6 bases and J 2 bases; bases outside gene matches: 3. The CDR3 covers 15 residues. The CDR3 reads CASRSGLAAYNEQFF. The CDR3 nucleotides are TGTGCCAGCAGATCGGGACTAGCGGCCTACAATGAGCAGTTCTTC.

The genes are TRBV6-2 or TRBV6-3 and TRBJ2-5, with 7 bases matching TRBD1. CDR1 and CDR2 from the germline V gene are MNHEY and SVGEGT. The CDR3 spans 16 residues. V shed 5 bases and J 2 bases; nucleotides not matched to a gene: 11. The CDR3 reads CASSLIGQVFQETQYF. Written as DNA, the CDR3 is TGTGCCAGCAGTCTCATCGGACAGGTCTTTCAAGAGACCCAGTACTTC.

This clonotype occurred a few times. The chain couples TRBV4-1 to TRBJ1-5, with D possibly TRBD1 on 5 matching bases. Germline-derived CDR1 and CDR2 are MGHRA and YSYEKL. V was shortened by 1 base and J by 4 bases, with 14 bases between the two germline ends. The CDR3 is 16 amino acids. The CDR3 reads CASSQAAGDGNQPQHF. In DNA form, the CDR3 reads TGCGCCAGCAGCCAAGCCGCGGGGGATGGGAATCAGCCCCAGCATTTT.